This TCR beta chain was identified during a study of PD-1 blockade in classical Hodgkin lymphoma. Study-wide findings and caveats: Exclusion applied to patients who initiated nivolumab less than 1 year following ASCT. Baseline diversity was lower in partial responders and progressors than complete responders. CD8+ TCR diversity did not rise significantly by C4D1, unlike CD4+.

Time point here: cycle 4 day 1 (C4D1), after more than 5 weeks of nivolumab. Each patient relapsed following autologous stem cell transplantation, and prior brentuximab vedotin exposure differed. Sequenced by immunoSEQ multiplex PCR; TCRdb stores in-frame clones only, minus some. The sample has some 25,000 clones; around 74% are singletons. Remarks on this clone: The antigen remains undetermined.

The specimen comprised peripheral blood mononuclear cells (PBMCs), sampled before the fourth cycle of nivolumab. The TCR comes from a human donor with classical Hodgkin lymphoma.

The CDR3 loop reads CASSQDLRQGVGSYNSPLHF. The CDR3 bases are TGCGCCAGCAGCCAAGATCTACGACAGGGGGTAGGGTCCTATAATTCACCCCTCCACTTT. The J gene is TRBJ1-6, the V gene TRBV4-3; TRBD1 matches at 9 bases. Per the germline V gene, CDR1 is LGHNA and CDR2 is YSLEER. The CDR3 runs to 20 residues. The ends lost 0 bases at V and 1 base at J; junction bases unmatched: 10.